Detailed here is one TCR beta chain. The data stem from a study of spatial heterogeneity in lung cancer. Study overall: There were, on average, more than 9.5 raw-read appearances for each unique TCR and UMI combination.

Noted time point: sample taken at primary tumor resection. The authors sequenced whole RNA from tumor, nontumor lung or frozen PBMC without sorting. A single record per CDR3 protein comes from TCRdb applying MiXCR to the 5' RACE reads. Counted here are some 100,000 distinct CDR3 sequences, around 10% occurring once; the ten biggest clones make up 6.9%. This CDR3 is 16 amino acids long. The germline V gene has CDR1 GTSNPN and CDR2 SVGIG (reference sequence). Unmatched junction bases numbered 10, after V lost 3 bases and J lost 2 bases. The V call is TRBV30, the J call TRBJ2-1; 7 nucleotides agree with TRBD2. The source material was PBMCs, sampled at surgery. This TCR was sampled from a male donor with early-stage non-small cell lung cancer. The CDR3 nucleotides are TGTGCCTGGAGGCCGTTCAACGGGGGGACCTACAATGAGCAGTTCTTC. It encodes CAWRPFNGGTYNEQFF. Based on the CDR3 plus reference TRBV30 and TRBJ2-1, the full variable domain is SQTIHQWPATLVQPVGSPLSLECTVEGTSNPNLYWYRQAAGRGLQLLFYSVGIGQISSEVPQNLSASRPQDRQFILSSKKLLLSDSGFYLCAWRPFNGGTYNEQFFGPGTRLTVL.